This T cell receptor beta chain is drawn from a study of cytomegalovirus exposure and HLA in healthy donors. Study findings and constraints: Analysis was carried out at a later point, and it linked a missense DCLRE1C variant to TCR beta V- and J-gene trimming.

Trimming cost V 2 bases and J 6 bases, with 13 bases left between them. Germline V lookup: CDR1 LNHDA, CDR2 SQIVND (reference sequence). CDR3 size: 14 residues. In regard to this clone: Antigen: not known.

The PCR contained 60 Vbeta and 13 Jbeta primers. The data were produced by immunoSEQ multiplex PCR, yet TCRdb's version contains in-frame clones alone and is incomplete. The data show over 150,000 clones, 80% seen once. This TCR came from a man aged 30-40 years in good health and CMV-seropositive. Sequencing used PBMCs. The J gene is TRBJ1-1, the V gene TRBV19; D call uncertain. Here the CDR3 reads CASSITGLDSEAFF. The CDR3 DNA follows: TGTGCCAGTAGTATAACCGGCCTCGACTCTGAAGCTTTCTTT.